The next 10 T cell receptor beta chains were all read from a single sample in a study of beta chain features in type 1 diabetes. Findings and caveats of the study: For Type 1 diabetes patients, all four CD4+ subsets carried TCRB CDR3s that were moderately but significantly shorter.

Antigen specificity for these receptors is unknown. Expressed TCRB transcripts were sequenced, since all the RNA that had been isolated was reverse transcribed. The data were produced by immunoSEQ multiplex PCR, yet TCRdb's version contains in-frame clones alone and is incomplete. Of more than 100,000 clones listed, under 30% are singletons. The source material was central memory CD4+ T cells from blood. The source is a woman in her late teens or twenties with type 1 diabetes.

This clone has more than one count but fewer than ten. V gene TRBV28 combines with J gene TRBJ2-6; D might be TRBD2 (6 bases). Germline CDR1 and CDR2: MDHEN and SYDVKM. V lost 3 bases to trimming and J lost 3 bases, with 6 bases between them. This CDR3 has 14 residues. Here the CDR3 DNA reads TGTGCCAGCAGTTTGCGGGGTGGGGCCAACGTCCTGACTTTC. It is translated as CASSLRGGANVLTF.

The chain employs TRBV7-6 and TRBJ1-1, with TRBD1 matching over 8 bases. V lost 0 bases, J lost 10 bases, and 7 bases stayed unmatched. The CDR3 consists of 14 residues. Germline V gene data show CDR1 as SGHVS and CDR2 as FNYEAQ. The chain's CDR3 is CASSLATTGAGAFF. Here the CDR3 DNA reads TGTGCCAGCAGCTTAGCGACGACAGGGGCGGGAGCTTTCTTT.

V gene TRBV7-9 combines with J gene TRBJ1-3, with D tentatively TRBD1 (5 bases). Germline V gene lookup returns CDR1 SEHNR and CDR2 FQNEAQ (reference sequence). The CDR3 has 15 amino acids. Trimming pared 5 bases from V and 1 base from J, leaving 12 bases between. The chain's CDR3 is CASSRQSLSGNTIYF. CDR3 DNA: TGTGCCAGCAGCCGACAGTCGCTGTCTGGAAACACCATATATTTT. The full variable domain, rest sourced from reference TRBV7-9 and TRBJ1-3, is DTGVSQNPRHKITKRGQNVTFRCDPISEHNRLYWYRQTLGQGPEFLTYFQNEAQLEKSRLLSDRFSAERPKGSFSTLEIQRTEQGDSAMYLCASSRQSLSGNTIYFGEGSWLTVV.

This chain uses TRBV19 with TRBJ2-1; D perhaps matches TRBD2 (5 bases). The CDR3 consists of 12 residues. Between the trimmed V and J ends, which lost 4 bases and 10 bases, there was a span of 11 bases. Germline V gives CDR1 LNHDA, CDR2 SQIVND (reference sequence). The CDR3 here is CASSTRPSEQFF. CDR3 DNA: TGTGCCAGTAGTACCCGCCCTAGCGAGCAGTTCTTC.

A few counts support this clone. The chain recombines TRBV28 with TRBJ2-2, with TRBD1 as a possible D gene (5 bases). This CDR3 contains 16 residues. The V gene lost 6 bases and the J gene lost 0 bases, with 14 bases spanning the gap. Germline V CDR1 and CDR2: MDHEN, SYDVKM. The CDR3, as DNA: TGTGCCAGCAGCCCTCAGGGCTACGCGAACACCGGGGAGCTGTTTTTT. Residues: CASSPQGYANTGELFF.

The genes are TRBV18 and TRBJ2-3; the match to TRBD2 covers 15 bases. The V segment lost 1 base and the J segment 6 bases; nucleotides outside the gene matches: 5. The CDR3 has 17 amino acids. CDR1 KGHSH and CDR2 LQKENI come from the germline V gene. DNA of the CDR3: TGTGCCAGCTCACCACGGCCCGGACTAGCGGGAGGGGATACGCAGTATTTT. Translating gives CASSPRPGLAGGDTQYF.

The rearrangement uses TRBV18 and TRBJ2-7; weak D call: TRBD2 (6 bases). Trimming took 0 bases from V and 4 from J, leaving 16 bases between them. The CDR3 extends over 16 amino acids. CDR1 is KGHSH, CDR2 LQKENI, per germline. CDR3 sequence (DNA): TGTGCCAGCTCACCACCTACCGGGGGATCGGGTTACGAGCAGTACTTC. Its translation: CASSPPTGGSGYEQYF.

J is TRBJ2-5 and V is TRBV9, with D uncertain. The CDR3 has 15 residues. CDR1 is SGDLS, CDR2 YYNGEE, per germline. Between the trimmed V and J ends, which lost 4 bases and 3 bases, there was a span of 16 bases. CDR3 loop: CASSPLGGFEETQYF. CDR3 DNA sequence: TGTGCCAGCAGCCCCCTCGGCGGTTTCGAAGAGACCCAGTACTTC.

This clone was picked up a small number of times. The chain links TRBV5-6 to TRBJ1-2; D may be TRBD1 (6 bases). The CDR3 is 14 amino acids. V lost 4 bases to trimming and J lost 5 bases, with 15 bases between them. Looked up from germline, CDR1 is SGHDT and CDR2 is YYEEEE. Written as DNA, the CDR3 is TGTGCCAGCAGCCGCTCGGACAGCTCTTATGGCTACACCTTC. Amino acid sequence: CASSRSDSSYGYTF.

V and J are TRBV4-1 and TRBJ2-4; TRBD2 agrees at 10 bases. The junction had 7 bases not matched to a gene; V was cut back by 6 bases and J by 5 bases. CDR1 and CDR2 (germline): MGHRA, YSYEKL. The CDR3 has 15 amino acids. This chain's CDR3 is CASSRFGLAENIQYF. The CDR3 nucleotides are TGCGCCAGCAGTAGGTTTGGACTAGCGGAAAACATTCAGTACTTC.